What follows are 21 T cell receptor beta chains derived from one specimen sequenced in a study of beta chain features in type 1 diabetes. The whole isolated RNA underwent reverse transcription, so sequencing captured expressed TCRB transcripts. Sequencing was performed with immunoSEQ multiplex PCR; in TCRdb, only in-frame clones are kept and a portion is missing. The repertoire consists of a few hundred thousand clones, with about 15% occurring once and the leading ten covering 0.019%. What was sequenced was naive CD4+ T cells from blood. Receptor source: a woman aged 18-29 years in good health.

There are a few counts of this clone. This rearrangement joins TRBV5-8 to TRBJ2-2, with 12 bases fitting TRBD1. The CDR3 has 15 amino acids. Germline V gene sequence: CDR1 SGHTS, CDR2 YDEGEE. Germline trimming cut 7 bases from V and 6 bases from J; bases unmatched to any gene: 7. CDR3 region: CASGTGTGGSGELFF. CDR3 nucleotides: TGTGCCAGCGGTACCGGGACAGGGGGCTCCGGGGAGCTGTTTTTT. The full variable domain, completed using reference TRBV5-8 and TRBJ2-2, is EAGVTQSPTHLIKTRGQQATLRCSPISGHTSVYWYQQALGLGLQFLLWYDEGEERNRGNFPPRFSGRQFPNYSSELNVNALELEDSALYLCASGTGTGGSGELFFGEGSRLTVL.

This clone was counted only a few times. V gene TRBV11-2 combines with J gene TRBJ2-7, with a tentative D call TRBD2 (5 bases). CDR3 length equals 16 residues. The ends were cut back, 5 bases at V and 0 bases at J, with 17 bases in the middle. CDR1 is SGHAT and CDR2 is FQNNGV in the germline V gene. CDR3 sequence reads: CASSPPERTPSYEQYF. The CDR3 coding sequence is TGTGCCAGCAGCCCCCCAGAGCGGACCCCCTCCTACGAGCAGTACTTC.

The chain has TRBV11-2 and TRBJ2-1, with D possibly TRBD1 on 6 matching bases. Germline V gene data show CDR1 as SGHAT and CDR2 as FQNNGV. This CDR3 is 18 amino acids long. Trimming removed 5 bases from V and 7 bases from J, with 27 bases in between. The CDR3 DNA reads as TGTGCCAGCAGCCGCCAGGGGCCCGGGACAAGGACGATAAATGAGCAGTTCTTC. Amino acid sequence: CASSRQGPGTRTINEQFF.

This clone has more than one count but fewer than ten. CDR3 in DNA: TGCGCCAGCAGTCAATCAAGTTGGGGGGTTGGGAAGACCCAGTACTTC. It specifies CASSQSSWGVGKTQYF. V usage is TRBV23-1 and J usage is TRBJ2-5, with D perhaps TRBD2 (6 bases). TRBV23-1 is reported as an ORF; its role is uncertain. Trimming cost V 0 bases and J 6 bases, with 17 bases left between them. The CDR3 is 16 residues long.

This clone came up a few times. The CDR3 sequence: CSVEGPSYEQYF. The CDR3 region has the DNA TGCAGCGTTGAGGGCCCTTCTTACGAGCAGTACTTC. The chain couples TRBV29-1 to TRBJ2-7; D gene ambiguous. Germline values: CDR1 SQVTM, CDR2 ANQGSEA. V was shortened by 3 bases and J by 4 bases, with 10 bases between the two germline ends. This CDR3 region has 12 residues.

This clone was seen only a few times. The chain links TRBV30 to TRBJ1-2; 7 nucleotides line up with TRBD1. The germline V gene has CDR1 GTSNPN and CDR2 SVGIG (reference sequence). The trim removed 4 bases at V and 6 bases at J, leaving 5 bases unmatched. The CDR3 has 12 residues. The CDR3 loop is CAWTGGSHGYTF. The CDR3 bases are TGTGCCTGGACAGGGGGGTCTCATGGCTACACCTTC.

There are a few counts of this clone. J is TRBJ1-4 and V is TRBV6-5; the match to TRBD1 covers 7 bases. Germline V gene lookup returns CDR1 MNHEY and CDR2 SVGAGI. V gave up 2 bases and J gave up 8 bases; unmatched junction bases: 8. The CDR3 has 15 residues. The chain's CDR3 is CASSYPDRVGEKLFF. CDR3 DNA: TGTGCCAGCAGTTACCCCGACAGGGTCGGCGAAAAACTGTTTTTT.

The chain has TRBV18 and TRBJ2-5; TRBD1 is a possible D gene (7 bases). This CDR3 comprises 17 residues. Trimming took 5 bases from V and 5 from J, leaving 24 bases between them. The V gene's germline CDR1 is KGHSH and CDR2 LQKENI. The CDR3 loop reads CASSKIRQGEDSETQYF. The DNA of the CDR3 is TGTGCCAGCTCAAAGATAAGGCAGGGGGAGGATTCGGAGACCCAGTACTTC.

The chain links TRBV19 to TRBJ1-2; TRBD1 aligns across 9 bases. CDR3 length equals 16 residues. CDR1 is LNHDA and CDR2 is SQIVND in the germline V gene (reference sequence). V gave up 8 bases and J gave up 5 bases; unmatched junction bases: 15. CDR3 region: CASETTGGSPLYGYTF. The CDR3 DNA reads as TGTGCCAGTGAGACTACAGGGGGCTCCCCACTATATGGCTACACCTTC.

This clone was recorded a few times. This chain's CDR3 is CASSPGPGVPYEQYF. The DNA for the CDR3 is TGTGCCAGCTCACCAGGTCCCGGAGTACCGTACGAGCAGTACTTC. The J gene is TRBJ2-7, the V gene TRBV18; D remains ambiguous. The CDR3 covers 15 residues. The germline V gene encodes CDR1 KGHSH and CDR2 LQKENI. V shed 2 bases and J shed 4 bases, with 15 bases lying between them.

The chain has TRBV2 and TRBJ2-7; 7 bases match TRBD1. The CDR3 is 12 amino acids. J lost 2 bases, V lost 9 bases, and 4 bases had no gene match. CDR1 and CDR2 (germline): SNHLY, FYNNEI. CDR3 in amino acids: CARKTGTYEQYF. The CDR3 bases are TGTGCCAGGAAGACAGGGACCTACGAGCAGTACTTC. Drawing the rest from reference TRBV2 and TRBJ2-7, the complete variable domain is EPEVTQTPSHQVTQMGQEVILRCVPISNHLYFYWYRQILGQKVEFLVSFYNNEISEKSEIFDDQFSVERPDGSNFTLKIRSTKLEDSAMYFCARKTGTYEQYFGPGTRLTVT.

This clone was counted between two and nine times. The CDR3 is CAWSIQDGKLFF. The CDR3 region has the DNA TGTGCCTGGAGTATACAGGACGGAAAACTGTTTTTT. The chain recombines TRBV30 with TRBJ1-4; maybe TRBD1 (5 bases). From germline, CDR1 is GTSNPN and CDR2 SVGIG (reference sequence). The germline V and J ends were trimmed by 2 bases and 10 bases, with 11 bases remaining between them. The CDR3 spans 12 residues.

This clone has a handful of counts. The V and J genes are TRBV9 and TRBJ1-4; 8 nucleotides agree with TRBD1. This CDR3 is built from 14 residues. V shed 4 bases, J shed 4 bases, and the junction held 3 bases outside the gene matches. Germline-derived CDR1 and CDR2 are SGDLS and YYNGEE. CDR3 region: CASSRQGLNEKLFF. CDR3 DNA sequence: TGTGCCAGCAGCCGACAGGGGCTTAATGAAAAACTGTTTTTT.

The gene calls are TRBV7-2 and TRBJ2-5; TRBD1 matches at 9 bases. V gave up 5 bases and J gave up 4 bases; unmatched junction bases: 8. The germline CDR1 and CDR2 sequences are SGHTA and FQGNSA. The CDR3 is 15 amino acids. Here the CDR3 reads CASSKFRDRVETQYF. Written as DNA, the CDR3 is TGTGCCAGCAGCAAATTCCGGGACAGGGTAGAGACCCAGTACTTC.

This clone was counted between two and nine times. J is TRBJ1-1 and V is TRBV28, with TRBD1 as a possible D gene (6 bases). With 5 bases removed from V and 5 bases from J, the gap between germline ends came to 6 bases. CDR1 is MDHEN, CDR2 SYDVKM, per germline. The CDR3 has 11 amino acids. CDR3 sequence (DNA): TGTGCCAGCAGTCAGGGGACTGAAGCTTTCTTT. This sequence encodes CASSQGTEAFF.

Only a few counts were recorded for this clone. CDR3 protein: CASYTSGRAYEQYF. The CDR3, as DNA: TGTGCCAGCTACACCAGCGGGAGGGCGTACGAGCAGTACTTC. The chain carries TRBV28 and TRBJ2-7; 10 bases line up with TRBD2. The CDR3 is made up of 14 amino acids. With V trimmed by 8 bases and J by 4 bases, 8 bases remained unmatched. Germline CDR1 MDHEN, CDR2 SYDVKM.

This clone was counted once. This sequence joins TRBV27 and TRBJ2-3; 9 bases are shared with TRBD2. Looked up from germline, CDR1 is MNHEY and CDR2 is SMNVEV (reference sequence). Trimming removed 2 bases from V and 0 bases from J; junction bases left unmatched: 0. This CDR3 region has 15 residues. This chain's CDR3 is CASSLLAGSTDTQYF. The CDR3 DNA follows: TGTGCCAGCAGTTTACTAGCGGGGAGCACAGATACGCAGTATTTT.

This clone was detected a few times. The V gene is TRBV25-1, the J gene TRBJ2-3; D may be TRBD2 (5 bases). The V gene's germline CDR1 is MGHDK and CDR2 SYGVNS. The V end lost 3 bases, the J end lost 0 bases, and 10 bases lay between the germline ends. The CDR3 spans 15 residues. This CDR3 is CASSEPGSSTDTQYF. CDR3 nucleotide sequence: TGTGCCAGCAGTGAGCCGGGATCTAGCACAGATACGCAGTATTTT.

The V gene is TRBV13, the J gene TRBJ1-5; tentative D call: TRBD1 (6 bases). Trimming took 0 bases from V and 5 from J, leaving 14 bases between them. The germline gives CDR1 PRHDT, CDR2 FYEKMQ (reference sequence). The CDR3 is made up of 16 amino acids. The CDR3, as DNA: TGTGCCAGCAGCTTAGGCATAGGCAGGGGACATCAGCCCCAGCATTTT. Residues: CASSLGIGRGHQPQHF. The full variable domain, completed using reference TRBV13 and TRBJ1-5, is AAGVIQSPRHLIKEKRETATLKCYPIPRHDTVYWYQQGPGQDPQFLISFYEKMQSDKGSIPDRFSAQQFSDYHSELNMSSLELGDSALYFCASSLGIGRGHQPQHFGDGTRLSIL.

In this sample, this clone turned up a few times. The V call is TRBV23-1, the J call TRBJ2-7; D remains ambiguous. TRBV23-1 counts as an open reading frame of uncertain function. This CDR3 spans 11 amino acids. The CDR3 DNA follows: TGCGACCTTAGTGGGCCCTACGAGCAGTACTTC. It translates to CDLSGPYEQYF.

This clone has just a few counts. The chain links TRBV28 to TRBJ1-2; D gene unclear. Trimming shortened V by 4 bases and J by 6 bases, and 21 bases separated the two germline ends. Germline V gene data show CDR1 as MDHEN and CDR2 as SYDVKM. The CDR3 totals 16 residues. The chain's CDR3 is CASSSTGSGNRHGYTF. As DNA, the CDR3 is TGTGCCAGCAGTTCGACGGGGTCAGGCAACCGCCATGGCTACACCTTC.